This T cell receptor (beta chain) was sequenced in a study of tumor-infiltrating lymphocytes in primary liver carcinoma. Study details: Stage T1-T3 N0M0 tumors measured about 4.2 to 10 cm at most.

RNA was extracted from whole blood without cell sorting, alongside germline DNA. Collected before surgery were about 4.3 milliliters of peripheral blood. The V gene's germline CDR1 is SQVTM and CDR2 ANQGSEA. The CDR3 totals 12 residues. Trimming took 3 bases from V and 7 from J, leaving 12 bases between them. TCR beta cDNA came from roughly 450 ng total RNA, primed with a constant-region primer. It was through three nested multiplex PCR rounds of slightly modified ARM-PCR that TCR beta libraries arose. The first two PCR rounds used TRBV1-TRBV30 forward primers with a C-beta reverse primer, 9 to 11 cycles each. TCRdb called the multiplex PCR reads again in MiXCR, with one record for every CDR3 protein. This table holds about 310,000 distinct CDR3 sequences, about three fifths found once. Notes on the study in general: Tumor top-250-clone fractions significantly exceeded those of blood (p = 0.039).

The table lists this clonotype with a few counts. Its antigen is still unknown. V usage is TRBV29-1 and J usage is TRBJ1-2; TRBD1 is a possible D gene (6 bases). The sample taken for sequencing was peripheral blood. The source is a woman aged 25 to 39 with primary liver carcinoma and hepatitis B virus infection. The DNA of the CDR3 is TGCAGCGTTGACAGGGGACACTGTGGCTACACCTTC. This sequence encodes CSVDRGHCGYTF.